A selection of T cell receptor beta chains follows, all from one sample in a study of shared clonotypes between healthy human individuals. The protocol was immunoSEQ multiplex PCR, while the TCRdb copy is restricted to in-frame clones and leaves out a portion. In the table there are hundreds of thousands of clones, about 74% of which are singletons. The sequenced sample was memory CD4+ T cells sorted from blood. All receptors come from a woman under 40 in good health. Each CDR3 is given with its conserved first and last residue. The order of the fields is J gene, D gene, CDR3 length, V gene, clone size, CDR3 protein, CDR3 DNA. The D gene is left open where the match is weak. Clone size is shown for a subset of rows, as once, few, many or a class of expanded clone.

j_call: TRBJ1-2; d_call: .; cdr3_length: 16; v_call: TRBV28; clone_size: .; cdr3_aa: CASAGLGGANNYGYTF; cdr3_nt: TGTGCCAGCGCCGGCCTGGGAGGGGCGAACAACTATGGCTACACCTTC
j_call: TRBJ2-2; d_call: .; cdr3_length: 15; v_call: TRBV19; clone_size: many; cdr3_aa: CASSPGQSYTGELFF; cdr3_nt: TGTGCCAGTAGTCCCGGACAGTCCTACACCGGGGAGCTGTTTTTT
j_call: TRBJ2-3; d_call: .; cdr3_length: 13; v_call: TRBV29-1; clone_size: few; cdr3_aa: CSPSQGSTDTQYF; cdr3_nt: TGCAGCCCATCTCAGGGGAGCACAGATACGCAGTATTTT
j_call: TRBJ1-5; d_call: .; cdr3_length: 15; v_call: TRBV4-2; clone_size: .; cdr3_aa: CASSQELTANQPQHF; cdr3_nt: TGTGCCAGCAGCCAAGAGTTGACAGCCAATCAGCCCCAGCATTTT
j_call: TRBJ2-7; d_call: TRBD1; cdr3_length: 16; v_call: TRBV2; clone_size: .; cdr3_aa: CASSPPGQGSSYEQYF; cdr3_nt: TGTGCCAGCAGCCCTCCCGGACAGGGGAGCTCCTACGAGCAGTACTTC
j_call: TRBJ2-6; d_call: .; cdr3_length: 15; v_call: TRBV5-4; clone_size: .; cdr3_aa: CASSPSASGANVLTF; cdr3_nt: TGTGCCAGCAGCCCTAGCGCCTCTGGGGCCAACGTCCTGACTTTC
j_call: TRBJ1-4; d_call: TRBD1; cdr3_length: 18; v_call: TRBV19; clone_size: .; cdr3_aa: CASQPRPGQGAQSEKLFF; cdr3_nt: TGTGCCAGTCAACCTCGACCGGGACAGGGGGCGCAAAGTGAAAAACTGTTTTTT
j_call: TRBJ1-5; d_call: .; cdr3_length: 14; v_call: TRBV7-2; clone_size: .; cdr3_aa: CASSSDISNQPQHF; cdr3_nt: TGTGCCAGCAGCTCTGACATTAGCAATCAGCCCCAGCATTTT
j_call: TRBJ2-1; d_call: TRBD2; cdr3_length: 19; v_call: TRBV27; clone_size: .; cdr3_aa: CASSREDLAGLSNYNEQFF; cdr3_nt: TGTGCCAGCAGTCGAGAGGACCTAGCGGGATTAAGCAATTACAATGAGCAGTTCTTC
j_call: TRBJ2-3; d_call: .; cdr3_length: 14; v_call: TRBV6-5; clone_size: .; cdr3_aa: CASGPGARADTQYF; cdr3_nt: TGTGCCAGCGGTCCCGGGGCGAGGGCAGATACGCAGTATTTT
j_call: TRBJ2-7; d_call: .; cdr3_length: 14; v_call: TRBV30; clone_size: few; cdr3_aa: CAWSVQTGPYEQYF; cdr3_nt: TGTGCCTGGAGTGTACAAACGGGACCCTACGAGCAGTACTTC
j_call: TRBJ2-1; d_call: .; cdr3_length: 17; v_call: TRBV7-8; clone_size: .; cdr3_aa: CASSPPLRQSSSNEQFF; cdr3_nt: TGTGCCAGCAGCCCCCCTCTTCGACAGAGCAGCAGCAATGAGCAGTTCTTC
j_call: TRBJ2-3; d_call: TRBD2; cdr3_length: 17; v_call: TRBV5-1; clone_size: many; cdr3_aa: CASRPGLAGYSTDTQYF; cdr3_nt: TGCGCCAGCAGACCCGGACTAGCGGGGTATAGCACAGATACGCAGTATTTT
j_call: TRBJ1-6; d_call: .; cdr3_length: 14; v_call: TRBV6-5; clone_size: .; cdr3_aa: CASSYRTGNSPLHF; cdr3_nt: TGTGCCAGCAGTTATCGGACTGGAAATTCACCCCTCCACTTT
j_call: TRBJ2-5; d_call: .; cdr3_length: 15; v_call: TRBV5-1; clone_size: .; cdr3_aa: CASSLAWGYQETQYF; cdr3_nt: TGCGCCAGCAGCTTGGCCTGGGGATACCAAGAGACCCAGTACTTC
j_call: TRBJ2-3; d_call: .; cdr3_length: 14; v_call: TRBV6-5; clone_size: .; cdr3_aa: CASSYSTFSDTQYF; cdr3_nt: TGTGCCAGCAGTTACTCTACGTTTAGCGATACGCAGTATTTT